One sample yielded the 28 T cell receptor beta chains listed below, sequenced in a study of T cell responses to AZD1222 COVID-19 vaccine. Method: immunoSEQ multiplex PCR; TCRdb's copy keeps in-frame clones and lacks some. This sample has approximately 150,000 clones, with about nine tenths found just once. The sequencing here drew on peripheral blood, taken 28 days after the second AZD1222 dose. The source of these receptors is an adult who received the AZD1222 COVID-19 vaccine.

The DNA of the CDR3 is TGTGCCACCAGCAGAGTGGCCCCCGGGGGGGCCGGCTACACCTTC. Translating gives CATSRVAPGGAGYTF. The genes are TRBV15 and TRBJ1-2; weak D call: TRBD1 (6 bases). CDR3 size: 15 residues. Trimming shortened V by 1 base and J by 8 bases, and 17 bases separated the two germline ends. Germline CDR1 reads LNHNV; CDR2 reads YYDKDF (reference sequence). Supplemented by reference TRBV15 and TRBJ1-2, the full variable domain reads DAMVIQNPRYQVTQFGKPVTLSCSQTLNHNVMYWYQQKSSQAPKLLFHYYDKDFNNEADTPDNFQSRRPNTSFCFLDIRSPGLGDTAMYLCATSRVAPGGAGYTFGSGTRLTVV.

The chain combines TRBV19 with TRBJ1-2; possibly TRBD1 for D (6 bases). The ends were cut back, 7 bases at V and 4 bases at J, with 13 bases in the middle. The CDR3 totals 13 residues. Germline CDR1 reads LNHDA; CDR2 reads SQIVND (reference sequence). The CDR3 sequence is CASTKQGLYGYTF. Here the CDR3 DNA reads TGTGCCAGTACGAAACAGGGACTCTATGGCTACACCTTC.

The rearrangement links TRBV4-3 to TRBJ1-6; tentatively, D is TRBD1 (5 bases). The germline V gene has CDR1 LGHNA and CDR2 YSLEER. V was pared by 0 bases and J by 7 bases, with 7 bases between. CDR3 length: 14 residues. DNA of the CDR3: TGCGCCAGCAGCCAAGAGTGGGGGAATTCACCCCTCCACTTT. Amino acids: CASSQEWGNSPLHF.

As DNA, the CDR3 is TGTGCCAGTAGACCTGAGGAGGGACAGCTTTTGAACACCATATATTTT. It translates to CASRPEEGQLLNTIYF. V usage is TRBV19 and J usage is TRBJ1-3; 7 bases fit TRBD1. Germline-derived CDR1 and CDR2 are LNHDA and SQIVND (reference sequence). Unmatched junction bases numbered 15, after V lost 6 bases and J lost 7 bases. This CDR3 spans 16 amino acids.

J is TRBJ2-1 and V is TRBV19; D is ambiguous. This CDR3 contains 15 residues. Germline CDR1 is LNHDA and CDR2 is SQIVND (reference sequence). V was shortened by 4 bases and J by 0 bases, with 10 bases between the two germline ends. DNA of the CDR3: TGTGCCAGTAGTACCGCAGGAATCTCCTACAATGAGCAGTTCTTC. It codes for CASSTAGISYNEQFF.

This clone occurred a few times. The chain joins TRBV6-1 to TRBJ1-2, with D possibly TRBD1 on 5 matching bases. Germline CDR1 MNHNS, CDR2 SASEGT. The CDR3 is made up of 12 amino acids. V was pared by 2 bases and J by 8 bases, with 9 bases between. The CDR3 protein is CASSEQGFGYTF. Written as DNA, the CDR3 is TGTGCCAGCAGTGAACAGGGATTCGGCTACACCTTC.

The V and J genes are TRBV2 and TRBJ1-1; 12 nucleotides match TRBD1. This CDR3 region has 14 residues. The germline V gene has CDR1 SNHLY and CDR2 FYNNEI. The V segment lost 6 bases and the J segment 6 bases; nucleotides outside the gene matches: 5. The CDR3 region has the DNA TGTGCCAGCAGGGGGACAGGGGGCGCCCCTGAAGCTTTCTTT. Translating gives CASRGTGGAPEAFF.

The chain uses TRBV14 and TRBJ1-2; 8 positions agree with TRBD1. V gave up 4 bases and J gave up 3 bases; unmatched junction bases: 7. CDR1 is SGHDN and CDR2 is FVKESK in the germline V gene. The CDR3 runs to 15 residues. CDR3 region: CASSLNVQGDYGYTF. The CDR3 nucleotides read TGTGCCAGCAGCCTAAACGTACAGGGGGACTATGGCTACACCTTC.

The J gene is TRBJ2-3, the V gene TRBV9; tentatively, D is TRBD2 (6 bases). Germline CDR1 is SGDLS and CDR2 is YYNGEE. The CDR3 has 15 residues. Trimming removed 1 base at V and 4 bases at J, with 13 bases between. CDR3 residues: CASSVTRESADTQYF. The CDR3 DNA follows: TGTGCCAGCAGCGTAACTCGGGAGAGTGCAGATACGCAGTATTTT.

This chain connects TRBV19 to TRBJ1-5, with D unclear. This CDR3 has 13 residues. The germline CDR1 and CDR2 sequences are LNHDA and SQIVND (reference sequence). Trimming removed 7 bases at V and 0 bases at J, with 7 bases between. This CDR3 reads CASTGFSNQPQHF. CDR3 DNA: TGTGCCAGTACTGGATTTAGCAATCAGCCCCAGCATTTT.

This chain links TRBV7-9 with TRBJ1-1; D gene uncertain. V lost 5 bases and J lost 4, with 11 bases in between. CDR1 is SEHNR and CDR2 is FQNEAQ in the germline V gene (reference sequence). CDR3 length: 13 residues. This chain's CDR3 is CASSVEGFTEAFF. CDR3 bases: TGTGCCAGCAGCGTCGAGGGTTTCACTGAAGCTTTCTTT.

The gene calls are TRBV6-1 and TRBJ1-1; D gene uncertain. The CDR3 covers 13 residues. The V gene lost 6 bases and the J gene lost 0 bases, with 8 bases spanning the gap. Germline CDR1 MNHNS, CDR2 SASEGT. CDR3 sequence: CASSVTMNTEAFF. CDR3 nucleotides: TGTGCCAGCAGCGTAACGATGAACACTGAAGCTTTCTTT.

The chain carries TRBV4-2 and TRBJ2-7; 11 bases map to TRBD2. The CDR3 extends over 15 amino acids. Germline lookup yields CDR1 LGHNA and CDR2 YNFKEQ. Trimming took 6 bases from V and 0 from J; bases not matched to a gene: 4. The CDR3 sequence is CASSPGLAGSYEQYF. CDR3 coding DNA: TGTGCCAGCAGTCCTGGACTAGCGGGCTCCTACGAGCAGTACTTC.

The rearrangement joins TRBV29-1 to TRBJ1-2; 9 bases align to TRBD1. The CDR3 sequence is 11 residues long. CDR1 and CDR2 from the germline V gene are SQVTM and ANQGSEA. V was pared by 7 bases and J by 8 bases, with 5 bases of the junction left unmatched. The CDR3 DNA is TGCAGCGCGGGACAGGGCGGGGGCTACACCTTC. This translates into CSAGQGGGYTF.

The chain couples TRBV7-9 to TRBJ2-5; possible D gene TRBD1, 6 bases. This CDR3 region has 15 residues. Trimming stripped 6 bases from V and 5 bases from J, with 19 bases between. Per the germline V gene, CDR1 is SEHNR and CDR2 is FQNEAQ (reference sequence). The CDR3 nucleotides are TGTGCCAGCAGTCGGACAGTAGGTACAAAGGAGACCCAGTACTTC. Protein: CASSRTVGTKETQYF.

This CDR3 is CASRGLAGAEVDEQFF. The CDR3 DNA sequence: TGTGCCAGTAGGGGACTAGCGGGAGCCGAAGTCGATGAGCAGTTCTTC. V gene TRBV19 combines with J gene TRBJ2-1; TRBD2 matches 14 bases. Trimming at V came to 6 bases and at J to 8 bases, leaving 9 bases not matched to a gene. This CDR3 has 16 amino acids. Germline loops: CDR1 LNHDA, CDR2 SQIVND (reference sequence).

The CDR3 DNA sequence: TGTGCCAGCAGGCTTAATTGGGACGGAAACACCATATATTTT. Protein sequence: CASRLNWDGNTIYF. The V gene is TRBV6-5, the J gene TRBJ1-3; TRBD1 is a possible D gene (5 bases). V dropped 6 bases and J dropped 4 bases, with 13 bases sitting between them. Germline V lookup: CDR1 MNHEY, CDR2 SVGAGI. This CDR3 spans 14 amino acids.

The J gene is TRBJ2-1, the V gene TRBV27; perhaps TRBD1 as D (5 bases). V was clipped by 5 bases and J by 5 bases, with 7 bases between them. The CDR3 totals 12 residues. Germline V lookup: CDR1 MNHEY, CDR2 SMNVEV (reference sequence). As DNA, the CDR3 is TGTGCCAGCAGTACACAGGACAATGAGCAGTTCTTC. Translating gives CASSTQDNEQFF.

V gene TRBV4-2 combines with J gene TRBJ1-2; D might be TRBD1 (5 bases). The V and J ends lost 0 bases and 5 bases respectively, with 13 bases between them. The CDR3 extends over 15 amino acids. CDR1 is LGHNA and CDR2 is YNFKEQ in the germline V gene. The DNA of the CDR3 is TGTGCCAGCAGCCAAGATGCAGGGATGGTATATGGCTACACCTTC. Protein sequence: CASSQDAGMVYGYTF.

CDR3 nucleotides: TGCGCCAGCAGCTTAACAGGGAACGAGCAGTACTTC. It translates to CASSLTGNEQYF. The chain couples TRBV5-1 to TRBJ2-7; possible D gene TRBD1, 6 bases. Per germline, CDR1 SGHRS and CDR2 YFSETQ. This CDR3 has 12 amino acids. Trimming shortened V by 2 bases and J by 5 bases, and 8 bases separated the two germline ends.

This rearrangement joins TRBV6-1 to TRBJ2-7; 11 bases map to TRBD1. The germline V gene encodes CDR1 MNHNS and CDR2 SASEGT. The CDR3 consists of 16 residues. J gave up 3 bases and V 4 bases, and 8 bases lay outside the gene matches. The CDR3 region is CASSGTPGQGVYEQYF. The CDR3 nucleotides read TGTGCCAGCAGTGGGACTCCGGGACAGGGGGTCTACGAGCAGTACTTC.

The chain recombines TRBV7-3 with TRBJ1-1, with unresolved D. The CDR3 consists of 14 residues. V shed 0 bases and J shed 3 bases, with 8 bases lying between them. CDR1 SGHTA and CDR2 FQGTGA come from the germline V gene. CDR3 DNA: TGTGCCAGCAGCTTAACGACGGGATACACTGAAGCTTTCTTT. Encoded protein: CASSLTTGYTEAFF.

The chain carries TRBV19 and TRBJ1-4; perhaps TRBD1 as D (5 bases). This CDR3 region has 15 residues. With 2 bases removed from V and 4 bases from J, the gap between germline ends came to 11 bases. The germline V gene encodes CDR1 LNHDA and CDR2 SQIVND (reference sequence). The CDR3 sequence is CASSILGRNNEKLFF. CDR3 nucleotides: TGTGCCAGTAGTATACTGGGACGGAATAATGAAAAACTGTTTTTT.

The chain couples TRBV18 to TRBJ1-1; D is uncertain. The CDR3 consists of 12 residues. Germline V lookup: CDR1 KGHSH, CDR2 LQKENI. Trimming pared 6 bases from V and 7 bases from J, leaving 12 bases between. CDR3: CASSPTGVEAFF. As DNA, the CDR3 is TGTGCCAGCTCCCCTACGGGAGTTGAAGCTTTCTTT.

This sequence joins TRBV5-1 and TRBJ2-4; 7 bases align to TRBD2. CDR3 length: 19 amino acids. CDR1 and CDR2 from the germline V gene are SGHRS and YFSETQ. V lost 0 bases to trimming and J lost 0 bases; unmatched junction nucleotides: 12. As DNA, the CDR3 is TGCGCCAGCAGCTTGGCCGAAGCGGGGATTGAGCTAGCCAAAAACATTCAGTACTTC. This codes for CASSLAEAGIELAKNIQYF.

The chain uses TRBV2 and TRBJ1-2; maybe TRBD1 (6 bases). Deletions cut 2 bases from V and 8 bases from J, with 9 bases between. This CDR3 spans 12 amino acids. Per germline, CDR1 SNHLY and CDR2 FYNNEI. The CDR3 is CASSETGRGYTF. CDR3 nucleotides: TGTGCCAGCAGTGAAACAGGGAGAGGCTACACCTTC.

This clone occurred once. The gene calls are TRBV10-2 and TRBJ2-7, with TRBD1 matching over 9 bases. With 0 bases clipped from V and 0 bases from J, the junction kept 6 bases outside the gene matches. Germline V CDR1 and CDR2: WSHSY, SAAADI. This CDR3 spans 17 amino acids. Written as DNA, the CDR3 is TGCGCCAGCAGTGAGTCCTTAGGGACAGGGCACTCCTACGAGCAGTACTTC. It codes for CASSESLGTGHSYEQYF.

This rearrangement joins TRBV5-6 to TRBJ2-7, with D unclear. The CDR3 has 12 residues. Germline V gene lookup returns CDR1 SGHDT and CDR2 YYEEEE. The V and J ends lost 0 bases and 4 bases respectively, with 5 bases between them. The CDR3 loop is CASSLETYEQYF. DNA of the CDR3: TGTGCCAGCAGCTTGGAGACATACGAGCAGTACTTC.